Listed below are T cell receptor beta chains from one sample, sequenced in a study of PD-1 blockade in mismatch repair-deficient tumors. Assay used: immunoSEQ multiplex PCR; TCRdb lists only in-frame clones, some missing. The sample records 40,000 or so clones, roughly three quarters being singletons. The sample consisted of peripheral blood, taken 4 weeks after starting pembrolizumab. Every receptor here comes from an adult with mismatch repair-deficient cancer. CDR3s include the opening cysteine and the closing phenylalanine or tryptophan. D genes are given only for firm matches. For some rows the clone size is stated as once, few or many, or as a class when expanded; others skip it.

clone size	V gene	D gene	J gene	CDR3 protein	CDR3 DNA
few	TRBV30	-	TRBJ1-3	CAWSVSGNTIYF	TGTGCCTGGAGTGTATCTGGAAACACCATATATTTT
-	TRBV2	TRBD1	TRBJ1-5	CASSVGGSQGRNQPQHF	TGTGCCAGCAGTGTTGGGGGTTCACAGGGGCGCAATCAGCCCCAGCATTTT
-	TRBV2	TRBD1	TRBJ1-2	CASSADRGDGYTF	TGTGCCAGCAGCGCCGACAGGGGGGATGGCTACACCTTC
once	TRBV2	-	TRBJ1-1	CASSQSIERDAFF	TGTGCCAGCAGTCAATCGATTGAAAGGGATGCTTTCTTT
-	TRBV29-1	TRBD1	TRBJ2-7	CSVRDSYEQYF	TGCAGCGTCCGGGACAGCTACGAGCAGTACTTC
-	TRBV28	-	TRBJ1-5	CASSLGNQPQHF	TGTGCCAGCAGTTTAGGCAATCAGCCCCAGCATTTT
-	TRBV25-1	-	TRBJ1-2	CASRQGLDNYGYTF	TGTGCCAGCAGACAGGGTTTGGATAACTATGGCTACACCTTC
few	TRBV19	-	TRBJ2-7	CASSNLDPRDEQYF	TGTGCCAGTAGTAACCTAGACCCCAGGGACGAGCAGTACTTC
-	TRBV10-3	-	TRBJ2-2	CAISYRDTNTGELFF	TGTGCCATCAGTTACCGGGACACCAACACCGGGGAGCTGTTTTTT
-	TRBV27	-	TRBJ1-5	CASSLPHDSYQPQHF	TGTGCCAGCAGTTTACCTCACGACAGTTATCAGCCCCAGCATTTT
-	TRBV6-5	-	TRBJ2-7	CASSYRDGSSYEQYF	TGTGCCAGCAGTTACCGGGACGGAAGCTCCTACGAGCAGTACTTC
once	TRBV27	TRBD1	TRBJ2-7	CASSTTGTASEQYF	TGTGCCAGCAGCACCACCGGGACAGCCTCCGAGCAGTACTTC
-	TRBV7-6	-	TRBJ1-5	CASSLAPYQPQHF	TGTGCCAGCAGCTTAGCGCCATATCAGCCCCAGCATTTT
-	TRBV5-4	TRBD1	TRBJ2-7	CASSFLDRAPYEQYF	TGTGCCAGCAGCTTCCTGGACAGGGCCCCCTACGAGCAGTACTTC
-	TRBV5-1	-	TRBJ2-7	CASSPGTRSSYEQYF	TGCGCCAGCAGCCCCGGGACTCGTAGCTCCTACGAGCAGTACTTC
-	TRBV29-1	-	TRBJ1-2	CSVEDGRGYTF	TGCAGCGTCGAGGACGGACGAGGGTACACCTTC
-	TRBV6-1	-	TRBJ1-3	CASTSDRGNTIYF	TGTGCCAGCACTTCGGACCGCGGAAACACCATATATTTT
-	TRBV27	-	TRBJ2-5	CASSLSWVSQETQYF	TGTGCCAGCAGTTTAAGTTGGGTCAGCCAAGAGACCCAGTACTTC
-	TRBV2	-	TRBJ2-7	CASSLEVAPVPYEQYF	TGTGCCAGCAGCTTGGAAGTCGCGCCAGTTCCCTACGAGCAGTACTTC
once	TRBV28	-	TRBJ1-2	CASSLSRGAGYGYTF	TGTGCCAGCAGTTTATCGCGGGGGGCAGGGTATGGCTACACCTTC
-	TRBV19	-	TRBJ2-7	CASSTAGHSSYEQYF	TGTGCCAGTAGTACCGCGGGACATAGCTCCTACGAGCAGTACTTC
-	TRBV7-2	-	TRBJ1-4	CASSRRGIPNEKLFF	TGTGCCAGCAGCAGACGTGGAATACCAAATGAAAAACTGTTTTTT
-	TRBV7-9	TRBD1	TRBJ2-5	CASSLVTSGTGQETQYF	TGTGCCAGCAGCTTGGTCACCTCCGGGACAGGACAAGAGACCCAGTACTTC
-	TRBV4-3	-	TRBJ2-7	CASSQEVVGSYEQYF	TGCGCCAGCAGCCAAGAGGTGGTGGGCTCCTACGAGCAGTACTTC
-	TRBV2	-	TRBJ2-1	CASSDLAHYNEQFF	TGTGCCAGCAGTGATTTGGCTCACTACAATGAGCAGTTCTTC
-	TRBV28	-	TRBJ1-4	CASSFFRPTNEKLFF	TGTGCCAGCAGTTTTTTCAGGCCAACTAATGAAAAACTGTTTTTT